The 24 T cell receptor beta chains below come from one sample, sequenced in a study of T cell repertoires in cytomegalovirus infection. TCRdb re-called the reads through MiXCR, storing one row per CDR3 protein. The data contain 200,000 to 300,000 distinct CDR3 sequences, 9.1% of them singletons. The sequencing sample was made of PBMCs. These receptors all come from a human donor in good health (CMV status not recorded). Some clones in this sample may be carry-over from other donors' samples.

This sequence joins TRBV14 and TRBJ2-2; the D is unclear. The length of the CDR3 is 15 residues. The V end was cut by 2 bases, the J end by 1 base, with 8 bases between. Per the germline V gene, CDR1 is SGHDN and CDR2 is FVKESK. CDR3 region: CASSQTTLNTGELFF. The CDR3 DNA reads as TGTGCCAGCAGCCAAACAACCTTGAACACCGGGGAGCTGTTTTTT.

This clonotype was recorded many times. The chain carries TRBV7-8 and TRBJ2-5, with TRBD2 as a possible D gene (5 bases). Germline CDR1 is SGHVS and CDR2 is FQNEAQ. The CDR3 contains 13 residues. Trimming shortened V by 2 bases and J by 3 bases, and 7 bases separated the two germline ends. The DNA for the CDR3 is TGTGCCAGCAGCTTAAGCGGAAAAGAGACCCAGTACTTC. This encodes CASSLSGKETQYF. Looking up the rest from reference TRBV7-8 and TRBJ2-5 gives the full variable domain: GAGVSQSPRYKVAKRGQDVALRCDPISGHVSLFWYQQALGQGPEFLTYFQNEAQLDKSGLPSDRFFAERPEGSVSTLKIQRTQQEDSAVYLCASSLSGKETQYFGPGTRLLVL.

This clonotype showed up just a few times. The CDR3 region has the DNA TGTGCCAGCAGCCAAGATAGGAGGTTGGGGGGTACTGAAGCTTTCTTT. This sequence encodes CASSQDRRLGGTEAFF. The V and J genes are TRBV14 and TRBJ1-1, with a weak D call TRBD1 (5 bases). V gave up 0 bases and J gave up 5 bases, with 16 bases separating them. The germline V gene encodes CDR1 SGHDN and CDR2 FVKESK. The CDR3 is 16 residues long.

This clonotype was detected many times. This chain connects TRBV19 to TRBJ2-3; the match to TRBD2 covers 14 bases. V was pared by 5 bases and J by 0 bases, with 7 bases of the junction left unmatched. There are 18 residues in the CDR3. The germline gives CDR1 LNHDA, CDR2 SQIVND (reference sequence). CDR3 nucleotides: TGTGCCAGTAGTCCCCGGACTAGCGGGAGGCGGAGCACAGATACGCAGTATTTT. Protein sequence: CASSPRTSGRRSTDTQYF. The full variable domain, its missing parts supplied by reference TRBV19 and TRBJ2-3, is DGGITQSPKYLFRKEGQNVTLSCEQNLNHDAMYWYRQDPGQGLRLIYYSQIVNDFQKGDIAEGYSVSREKKESFPLTVTSAQKNPTAFYLCASSPRTSGRRSTDTQYFGPGTRLTVL.

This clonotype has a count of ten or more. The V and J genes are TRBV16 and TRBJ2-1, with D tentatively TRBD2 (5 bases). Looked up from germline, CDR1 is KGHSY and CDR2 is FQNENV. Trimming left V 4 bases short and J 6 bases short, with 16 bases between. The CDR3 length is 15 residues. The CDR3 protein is CASSPQLGSGNEQFF. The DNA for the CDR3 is TGTGCCAGCAGCCCTCAACTAGGATCAGGCAATGAGCAGTTCTTC.

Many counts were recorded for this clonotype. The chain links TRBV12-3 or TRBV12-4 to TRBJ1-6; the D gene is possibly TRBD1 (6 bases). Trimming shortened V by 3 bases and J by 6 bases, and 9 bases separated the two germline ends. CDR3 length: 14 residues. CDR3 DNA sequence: TGTGCCAGCAGTTTCAAACAGGGTAATTCACCCCTCCACTTT. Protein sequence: CASSFKQGNSPLHF.

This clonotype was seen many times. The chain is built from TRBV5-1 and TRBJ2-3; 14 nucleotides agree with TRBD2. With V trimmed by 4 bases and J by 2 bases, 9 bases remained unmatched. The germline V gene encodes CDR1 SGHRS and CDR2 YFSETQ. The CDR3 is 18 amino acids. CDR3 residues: CASSEGLAGALPTDTQYF. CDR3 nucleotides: TGCGCCAGCAGCGAGGGACTAGCGGGGGCCCTACCCACAGATACGCAGTATTTT.

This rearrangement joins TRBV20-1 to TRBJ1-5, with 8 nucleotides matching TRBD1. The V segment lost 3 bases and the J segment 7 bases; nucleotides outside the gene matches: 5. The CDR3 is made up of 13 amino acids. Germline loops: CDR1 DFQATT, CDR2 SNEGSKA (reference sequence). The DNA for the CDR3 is TGCAGTGCTAGGACAGGGGTCGGGCAGCCCCAGCATTTT. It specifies CSARTGVGQPQHF.

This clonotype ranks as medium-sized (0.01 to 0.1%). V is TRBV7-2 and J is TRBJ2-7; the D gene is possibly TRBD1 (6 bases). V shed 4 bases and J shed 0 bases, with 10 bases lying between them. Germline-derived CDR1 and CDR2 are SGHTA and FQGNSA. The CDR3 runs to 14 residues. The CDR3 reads CASSSDRSSYEQYF. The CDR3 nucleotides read TGTGCCAGCAGCTCCGACAGGAGCTCCTACGAGCAGTACTTC.

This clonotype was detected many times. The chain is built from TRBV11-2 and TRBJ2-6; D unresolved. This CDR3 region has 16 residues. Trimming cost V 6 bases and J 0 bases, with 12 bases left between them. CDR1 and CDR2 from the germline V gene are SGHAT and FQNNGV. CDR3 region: CASRPLRSSGANVLTF. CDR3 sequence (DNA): TGTGCCAGCAGACCCCTGAGGAGCTCTGGGGCCAACGTCCTGACTTTC.

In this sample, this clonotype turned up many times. CDR3 sequence reads: CASSLVGRGTTDTQYF. As DNA, the CDR3 is TGTGCCAGCAGCTTAGTGGGGCGGGGAACCACAGATACGCAGTATTTT. The chain couples TRBV7-2 to TRBJ2-3; TRBD2 is a possible D gene (6 bases). Trimming took 1 base from V and 2 from J, leaving 13 bases between them. The CDR3 is 16 residues long. Germline V lookup: CDR1 SGHTA, CDR2 FQGNSA.

CDR3 sequence: CASSLTLLSGNTIYF. The CDR3 bases are TGTGCCAGCAGCTTGACCCTGCTCTCTGGAAACACCATATATTTT. The chain uses TRBV11-2 and TRBJ1-3; D not resolved. Trimming pared 3 bases from V and 0 bases from J, leaving 9 bases between. The CDR3 sequence is 15 residues long. Looked up from germline, CDR1 is SGHAT and CDR2 is FQNNGV.

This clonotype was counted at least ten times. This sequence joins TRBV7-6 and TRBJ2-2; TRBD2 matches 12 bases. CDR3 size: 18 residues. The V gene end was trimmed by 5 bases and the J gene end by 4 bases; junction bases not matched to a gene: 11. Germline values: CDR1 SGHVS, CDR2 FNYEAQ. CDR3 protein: CASSPLLAGGLVTGELFF. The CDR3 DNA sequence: TGTGCCAGCAGCCCCCTCCTAGCGGGAGGGCTGGTCACCGGGGAGCTGTTTTTT.

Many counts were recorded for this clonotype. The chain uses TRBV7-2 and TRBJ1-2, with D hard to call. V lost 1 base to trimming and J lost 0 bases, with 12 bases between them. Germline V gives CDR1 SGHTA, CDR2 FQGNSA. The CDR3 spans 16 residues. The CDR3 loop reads CASSLDPRLTNYGYTF. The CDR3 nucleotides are TGTGCCAGCAGCTTAGATCCGCGACTGACTAACTATGGCTACACCTTC.

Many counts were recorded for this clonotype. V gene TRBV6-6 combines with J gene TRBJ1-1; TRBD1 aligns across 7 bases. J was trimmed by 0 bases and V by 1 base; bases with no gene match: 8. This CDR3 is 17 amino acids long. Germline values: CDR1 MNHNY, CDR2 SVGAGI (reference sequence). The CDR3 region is CASSYFGSGQVNTEAFF. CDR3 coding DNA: TGTGCCAGCAGTTACTTCGGTTCAGGACAGGTGAACACTGAAGCTTTCTTT.

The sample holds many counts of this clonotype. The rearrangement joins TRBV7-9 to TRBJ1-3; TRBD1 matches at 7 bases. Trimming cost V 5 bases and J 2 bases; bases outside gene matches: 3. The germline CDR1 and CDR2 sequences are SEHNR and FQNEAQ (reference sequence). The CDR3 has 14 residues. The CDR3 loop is CASSHGTAGNTIYF. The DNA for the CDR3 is TGTGCCAGCAGCCATGGGACAGCTGGAAACACCATATATTTT.

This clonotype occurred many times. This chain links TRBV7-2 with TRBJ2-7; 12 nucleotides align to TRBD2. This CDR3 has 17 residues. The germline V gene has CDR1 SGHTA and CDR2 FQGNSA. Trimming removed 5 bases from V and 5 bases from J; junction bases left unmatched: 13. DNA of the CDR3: TGTGCCAGCAGCCAAGCCCCCCTAGCGGGAGGGCCCCACGAGCAGTACTTC. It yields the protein CASSQAPLAGGPHEQYF.

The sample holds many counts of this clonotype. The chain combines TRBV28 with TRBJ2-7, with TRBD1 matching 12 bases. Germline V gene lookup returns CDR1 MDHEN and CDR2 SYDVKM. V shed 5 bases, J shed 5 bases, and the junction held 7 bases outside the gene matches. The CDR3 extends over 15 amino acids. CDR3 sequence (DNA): TGTGCCAGCAGTGGAGCCGGGACAGGGGGCGACGAGCAGTACTTC. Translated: CASSGAGTGGDEQYF.

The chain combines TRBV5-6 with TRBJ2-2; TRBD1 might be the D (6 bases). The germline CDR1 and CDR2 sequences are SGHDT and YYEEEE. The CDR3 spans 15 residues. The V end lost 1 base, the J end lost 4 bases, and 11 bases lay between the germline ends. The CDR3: CASSLYRVTTGELFF. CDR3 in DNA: TGTGCCAGCAGCTTGTACAGGGTTACCACCGGGGAGCTGTTTTTT.

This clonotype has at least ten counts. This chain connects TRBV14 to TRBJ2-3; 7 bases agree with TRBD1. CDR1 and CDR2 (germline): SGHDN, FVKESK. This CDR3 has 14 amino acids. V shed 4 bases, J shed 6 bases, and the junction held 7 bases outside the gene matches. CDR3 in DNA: TGTGCCAGCAGCCTTCGGTTGGACAGGGATACGCAGTATTTT. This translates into CASSLRLDRDTQYF.

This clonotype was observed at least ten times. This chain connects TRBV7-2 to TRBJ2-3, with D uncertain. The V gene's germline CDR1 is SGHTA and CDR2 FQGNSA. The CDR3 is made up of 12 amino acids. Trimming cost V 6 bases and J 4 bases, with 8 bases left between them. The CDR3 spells CASSFHADTQYF. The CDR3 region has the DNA TGTGCCAGCAGTTTTCACGCAGATACGCAGTATTTT. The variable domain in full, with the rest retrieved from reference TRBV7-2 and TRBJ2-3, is GAGVSQSPSNKVTEKGKDVELRCDPISGHTALYWYRQSLGQGLEFLIYFQGNSAPDKSGLPSDRFSAERTGGSVSTLTIQRTQQEDSAVYLCASSFHADTQYFGPGTRLTVL.

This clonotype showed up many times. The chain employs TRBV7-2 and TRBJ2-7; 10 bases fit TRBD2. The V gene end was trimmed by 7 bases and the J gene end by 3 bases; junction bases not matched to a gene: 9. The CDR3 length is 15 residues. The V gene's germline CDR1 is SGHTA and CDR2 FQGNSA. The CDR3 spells CASKEAGGPYYEQYF. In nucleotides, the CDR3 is TGTGCCAGCAAGGAAGCGGGGGGGCCGTACTACGAGCAGTACTTC.

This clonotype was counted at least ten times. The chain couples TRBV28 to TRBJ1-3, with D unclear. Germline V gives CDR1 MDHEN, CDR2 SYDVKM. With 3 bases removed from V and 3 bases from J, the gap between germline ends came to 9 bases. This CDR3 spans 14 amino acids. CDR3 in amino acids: CASSFTTYGNTIYF. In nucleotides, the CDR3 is TGTGCCAGCAGTTTCACTACCTATGGAAACACCATATATTTT.

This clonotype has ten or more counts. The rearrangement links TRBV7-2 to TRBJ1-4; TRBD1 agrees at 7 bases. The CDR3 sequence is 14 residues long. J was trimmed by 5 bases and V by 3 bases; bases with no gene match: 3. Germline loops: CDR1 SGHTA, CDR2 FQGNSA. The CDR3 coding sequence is TGTGCCAGCAGCTTGGGACAGATGAATGAAAAACTGTTTTTT. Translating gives CASSLGQMNEKLFF.